The source of this TCR beta chain is a study of OX40 agonist ivuxolimab in advanced cancers. For the study at large: Prior therapy, whether anti-PD-1, anti-PD-L1 or anti-CTLA-4, was allowed, and about 39% had some. Three individuals attained partial responses, comprising one hepatocellular carcinoma case and two cutaneous melanoma cases.

V lost 3 bases, J lost 7 bases, and 16 bases lay in between. CDR1 is WSHSY, CDR2 SAAADI, per germline. This CDR3 has 14 amino acids. Only in-frame clones appear in the TCRdb table, and some are missing; sequencing was by immunoSEQ multiplex PCR. The sample shows tens of thousands of clones, about 85% of them seen only once. The V call is TRBV10-2, the J call TRBJ2-7, with D uncertain. The specimen was CD4+ or CD8+ T cells sorted from blood, collected in a trial of the OX40 agonist ivuxolimab. This TCR came from an adult with an advanced solid tumor such as melanoma, head and neck, liver or kidney cancer. The CDR3 DNA is TGCGCCAGCAGTGACTTCGCCCCGCAAGGGGAGCAGTACTTC. It specifies CASSDFAPQGEQYF.